This is a list of T cell receptor beta chains from one sample in a study of T-cell reconstitution after alpha-beta-depleted transplantation in children. TCRdb itself ran the PCR reads through MiXCR, one entry per CDR3 protein. The sample has nearly 200,000 distinct CDR3 sequences, roughly 6.5% seen once. The sequenced sample was PBMCs, obtained before TCRalphabeta/CD19-depleted stem cell transplant. These receptors all come from a girl younger than two with combined immunodeficiency, due to receive a stem cell transplant. The CDR3 runs from the conserved cysteine through the conserved F or W. The D gene is left open where the match is weak. Where a row states a size, it is once, few, many or the class of an expanded clone; other rows omit it.

V	J	size	D	CDR3	DNA
TRBV28	TRBJ2-5	many	TRBD1	CASTTGGGETQYF	TGTGCCAGCACGACAGGGGGGGGGGAGACCCAGTACTTC
TRBV19	TRBJ1-5	few	.	CASSYPREANQPQHF	TGTGCCAGTAGTTATCCGAGGGAGGCCAATCAGCCCCAGCATTTT
TRBV7-8	TRBJ2-1	many	.	CASSLYDSREQFF	TGTGCCAGCAGCTTATATGATTCTAGAGAGCAGTTCTTC
TRBV6-1	TRBJ2-1	many	TRBD2	CASTSGRAAYNEQFF	TGTGCCAGCACTAGCGGGAGGGCGGCCTACAATGAGCAGTTCTTC
TRBV10-3	TRBJ2-7	many	.	CAISGSGHHPSYEQYF	TGTGCCATCTCGGGGTCGGGTCATCACCCTTCCTACGAGCAGTACTTC
TRBV20-1	TRBJ2-3	.	TRBD2	CSAISGGRGLLALDTQYF	TGCAGTGCTATCAGCGGGGGTCGGGGTTTACTTGCCCTAGATACGCAGTATTTT
TRBV29-1	TRBJ2-1	many	TRBD2	CSVGGLATNEQFF	TGCAGCGTCGGGGGACTAGCTACCAATGAGCAGTTCTTC
TRBV4-1	TRBJ1-5	many	.	CASSQVQVEGLNQPQHF	TGCGCCAGCAGCCAAGTCCAAGTGGAGGGATTAAATCAGCCCCAGCATTTT
TRBV29-1	TRBJ2-3	many	.	CSVVKGITDTQYF	TGCAGCGTTGTTAAGGGGATAACAGATACGCAGTATTTT
TRBV12-3/TRBV12-4	TRBJ1-4	.	TRBD1	CASSSRGQGRGFNEKLFF	TGTGCCAGCAGTTCCCGAGGACAGGGCCGAGGGTTTAATGAAAAACTGTTTTTT
TRBV9	TRBJ2-1	many	TRBD1	CASSVNRGNNEQFF	TGTGCCAGCAGCGTGAACAGGGGGAACAATGAGCAGTTCTTC
TRBV9	TRBJ1-3	many	.	CASSVEGAGNTIYF	TGTGCCAGCAGCGTAGAGGGAGCTGGAAACACCATATATTTT
TRBV19	TRBJ2-3	.	.	CASSIQGSARTDTQYF	TGTGCCAGTAGTATTCAGGGATCGGCTCGCACAGATACGCAGTATTTT
TRBV20-1	TRBJ1-4	few	TRBD1	CSAGTGATNEKLFF	TGCAGTGCTGGGACAGGGGCGACTAATGAAAAACTGTTTTTT
TRBV7-9	TRBJ2-1	many	TRBD1	CASSLEGGQLPYNEQFF	TGTGCCAGCAGCTTAGAAGGGGGACAGCTTCCTTACAATGAGCAGTTCTTC
TRBV4-3	TRBJ2-1	many	.	CASSQGLGGYNEQFF	TGCGCCAGCAGCCAAGGACTAGGAGGGTACAATGAGCAGTTCTTC
TRBV12-3/TRBV12-4	TRBJ2-1	many	.	CASSRLVEQFF	TGTGCCAGCAGTCGACTAGTAGAGCAGTTCTTC
TRBV20-1	TRBJ1-1	few	.	CSASPYRGGTEAFF	TGCAGTGCTAGTCCCTATCGGGGGGGCACTGAAGCTTTCTTT
TRBV29-1	TRBJ1-1	.	.	CSVAGGGFTEAFF	TGCAGCGTTGCCGGGGGGGGGTTCACTGAAGCTTTCTTT
TRBV29-1	TRBJ2-6	.	TRBD2	CSVAGLAFSGANVLTF	TGCAGCGTTGCAGGACTAGCCTTCTCTGGGGCCAACGTCCTGACTTTC
TRBV7-2	TRBJ2-1	many	.	CASSSALRGESNEQFF	TGTGCCAGCAGCTCAGCCCTTAGGGGGGAGTCCAATGAGCAGTTCTTC
TRBV28	TRBJ1-2	many	.	CASSLYFNRGHYGYTF	TGTGCCAGCAGTCTATATTTTAATAGGGGTCACTATGGCTACACCTTC
TRBV24-1	TRBJ2-2	many	.	CATRTRETTGELFF	TGTGCCACCAGGACCAGAGAGACGACCGGGGAGCTGTTTTTT
TRBV20-1	TRBJ2-1	many	.	CSATGAINEQFF	TGCAGTGCAACCGGGGCCATAAATGAGCAGTTCTTC
TRBV12-3/TRBV12-4	TRBJ2-3	.	.	CASSRASGTTTDTQYF	TGTGCCAGCAGTCGCGCGTCCGGGACGACTACAGATACGCAGTATTTT
TRBV11-3	TRBJ1-2	many	.	CASSLSREDYGYTF	TGTGCCAGCAGCTTATCGAGGGAAGACTATGGCTACACCTTC
TRBV14	TRBJ2-5	many	.	CASSQVAETQYF	TGTGCCAGCAGCCAAGTAGCGGAGACCCAGTACTTC
TRBV12-3/TRBV12-4	TRBJ1-5	few	.	CASSLPRGGARNQPQHF	TGTGCCAGCAGCTTACCGAGGGGAGGTGCGCGCAATCAGCCCCAGCATTTT
TRBV4-2	TRBJ1-1	many	.	CASSQVLTGVNTEAFF	TGTGCCAGCAGCCAAGTCCTTACGGGGGTGAACACTGAAGCTTTCTTT
TRBV21-1	TRBJ1-5	.	.	CASSKGNPTGGSSNQPQHF	TGTGCCAGCAGCAAAGGAAATCCGACAGGGGGAAGTTCCAATCAGCCCCAGCATTTT
TRBV7-6	TRBJ2-3	.	TRBD2	CASSPWGLAGKDTQYF	TGTGCCAGCAGCCCATGGGGACTAGCGGGAAAAGATACGCAGTATTTT
TRBV29-1	TRBJ2-1	many	TRBD2	CSAAGGFVDNEQFF	TGCAGCGCCGCGGGGGGTTTTGTCGACAATGAGCAGTTCTTC
TRBV20-1	TRBJ2-1	many	TRBD2	CSAATSGQVYNEQFF	TGCAGTGCCGCGACTAGCGGCCAAGTCTACAATGAGCAGTTCTTC